This T cell receptor (beta chain) comes out of a study of identical twins. As for this clonotype: A read error may account for a junction end that differs from germline.

Unique molecular identifiers were present on cDNA, and template switching added a universal primer site. One entry per CDR3 protein results from TCRdb running MiXCR on the 5' RACE reads. This table holds roughly 540,000 distinct CDR3 sequences, roughly 21% found once. The germline V gene has CDR1 SGHRS and CDR2 YFSETQ. The CDR3 totals 17 residues. These data also featured in a second study, about T cells expressing NK-cell markers. This second study notes: From sorted CD3+CD56+NKG2C+, CD3+CD56+NKG2C- and CD3+CD56-NKG2C+ T cells came the TCR beta repertoires. More than five of the donors carried dominant NKG2C+ clonotypes that took up roughly 1.0-8% of their CD8+ T cells. The CD3+CD56-NKG2C+ fraction of several donors was also led by these clonotypes.

The receptor's source is a woman in her late teens or twenties in good health. Input material: CD4+ T cells sorted from blood. This chain links TRBV5-1 with TRBJ2-1; 7 bases fit TRBD1. In nucleotides, the CDR3 is TGCGCCAGCAGCCCCCCCTTTTCGGGACAGCTATACATTGAGCAGTTCTTC. It translates to CASSPPFSGQLYIEQFF. Using reference TRBV5-1 and TRBJ2-1 for the parts outside the CDR3, the full variable domain is KAGVTQTPRYLIKTRGQQVTLSCSPISGHRSVSWYQQTPGQGLQFLFEYFSETQRNKGNFPGRFSGRQFSNSRSEMNVSTLELGDSALYLCASSPPFSGQLYIEQFFGPGTRLTVL.